Included here is one T cell receptor beta chain sequence, with context. Its antigen is not identified. The same CDR3 arises from other DNA sequences in this sample as well. CD45RO/CCR7/CD25/CD127/CD95/CD27 separated CD4+ naive, central memory, regulatory and stem cell-like memory cells by sorting. Purity (above 98%) was reached by all sorted populations. The sample originates from a study of beta chain features in type 1 diabetes. Study results and limitations: There was a moderate but significant shortening of TCRB CDR3s in all four CD4+ subsets of Type 1 diabetes patients.

As every portion of the isolated RNA was reverse transcribed, the sequencing read expressed TCRB transcripts. Data came from immunoSEQ multiplex PCR; TCRdb stores just in-frame clones and leaves some out. The table shows approximately 730,000 clones, with 13% occurring only once. The origin of this receptor is a man between 18 and 29 years old with type 1 diabetes. The sample taken for sequencing was naive CD4+ T cells from blood.

CDR3 in DNA: TGCAGTGCTAGAGATTTGAATGAGCAGTTCTTC. It translates to CSARDLNEQFF. The rearrangement links TRBV20-1 to TRBJ2-1; the D is unclear. The CDR3 sequence is 11 residues long. The germline V gene encodes CDR1 DFQATT and CDR2 SNEGSKA (reference sequence). V was clipped by 0 bases and J by 7 bases, with 4 bases between them.